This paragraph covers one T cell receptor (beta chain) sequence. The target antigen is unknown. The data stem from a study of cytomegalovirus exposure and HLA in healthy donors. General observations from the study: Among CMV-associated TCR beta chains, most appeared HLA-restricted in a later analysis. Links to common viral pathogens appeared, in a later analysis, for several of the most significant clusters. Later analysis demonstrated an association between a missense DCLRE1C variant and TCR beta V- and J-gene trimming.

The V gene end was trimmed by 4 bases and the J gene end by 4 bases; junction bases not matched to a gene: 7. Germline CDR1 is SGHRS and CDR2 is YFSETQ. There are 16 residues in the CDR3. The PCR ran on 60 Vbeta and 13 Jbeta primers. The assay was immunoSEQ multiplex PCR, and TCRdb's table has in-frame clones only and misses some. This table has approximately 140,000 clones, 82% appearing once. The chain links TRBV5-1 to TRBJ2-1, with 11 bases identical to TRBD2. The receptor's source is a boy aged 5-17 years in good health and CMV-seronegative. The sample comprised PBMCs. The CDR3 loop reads CASSLSGRAGYNEQFF. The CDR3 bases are TGCGCCAGCAGCCTTAGCGGGAGGGCCGGGTACAATGAGCAGTTCTTC. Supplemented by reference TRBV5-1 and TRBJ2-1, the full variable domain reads KAGVTQTPRYLIKTRGQQVTLSCSPISGHRSVSWYQQTPGQGLQFLFEYFSETQRNKGNFPGRFSGRQFSNSRSEMNVSTLELGDSALYLCASSLSGRAGYNEQFFGPGTRLTVL.